This record covers a single T cell receptor beta chain. This clone occurred a few times. Its antigen target is currently unknown. No base quality values were provided; no much bigger clone lies one nucleotide off. The cohort was made up of roughly 670 healthy bone marrow donors. At the time of sampling, every cohort member was nominally healthy, though immune exposures that went unrecorded were likely present. The donor tested CMV seropositive and was one of the 289 seropositive cohort members. Every donor gave a peripheral blood sample, and the peripheral blood mononuclear cells from that sample were used for TCR beta sequencing. Genomic DNA extraction from the blood cell samples was performed with the Qiagen DNeasy Blood Extraction Kit. This specimen comes from a study of cytomegalovirus exposure and HLA in healthy donors (dated by TCRdb to about 2017). Turning to the overall study: In an earlier analysis of roughly 590 of the donors, 250 to 300 Gb of sequence data and 90 million to 120 million unique TCR beta sequences from approximately 180 million T cells were reported. Roughly 300 gigabases of sequencing data and around 90 million unique TCR sequences made up an early release that covered 500 to 650 HLA-typed donors. The genetic ancestry cluster associated with self-reported Caucasian donors included 65% to 90% of the roughly 400 genotyped donors. The study aimed to test whether cataloging public T cell receptors could reveal signatures of past pathogen exposure. Using immunosequencing, the study profiled T cell repertoires from fewer than 700 subjects and related those repertoires to cytomegalovirus serostatus. Along with the 666-subject first cohort, a separate validation cohort of 120 different subjects was used. High-throughput TCR immunosequencing, statistical association of individual TCRs with disease status, and machine learning were combined to predict cytomegalovirus infection status. To study patterns of TCR occurrence, a later analysis re-analyzed previously published TCR beta repertoires from 600 to 750 donors and added high-resolution HLA genotyping. In the later analysis, no new phenotypic data were used to find candidate immune exposures; instead, reliance was placed on TCR beta sequences and their occurrence across donors. In an earlier analysis of 500 to 650 of the donors, high-throughput TCR beta sequencing was used to judge whether each TCR beta V gene segment behaved as functional or pseudogenic. Donor age, sex, ethnicity and CMV serostatus were collected together with the repertoire data. A later genetic analysis took genome-wide SNP genotypes for about 55% of the roughly 700 donors and used that subset as a discovery cohort. Every repertoire in the discovery cohort had been generated on one and the same sequencing platform. Class I and class II HLA loci were covered by the typing at four-digit resolution. Typing coverage differed by locus: A, B, C, DRB1 and DQB1 were typed in about 620-630 donors, DQA1 in about 550, DPA1 in roughly 590, and DPB1 in about 450. A few DR-DQ haplotypes were handled as single units for association and clustering because linkage in the cohort was strong. On average, roughly 250,000 unique TCR beta nucleotide sequences were sequenced per donor among about 400 genotyped donors of the cohort, with roughly 20% of those sequences being non-productive. Results and caveats for the whole study, not just this receptor: A cluster of highly shared sequence variants was judged likely to represent a technical artifact of the sequencing pipeline. V-gene and J-gene trimming of TCR beta chains was associated with a missense DCLRE1C variant in a later genetic analysis, and the association was replicated in an independent cohort. Correlated functional status among segregating V segments might be attributable to linkage disequilibrium, but an unknown experimental factor could not be ruled out. A later genetic analysis reported fewer N-insertions in productive TCRs among donors in an Asian-associated ancestry cluster than the approximately 700-donor mean. When HLA alleles, especially DR and DQ, strongly co-occurred, attributing TCR associations to individual alleles was difficult. The authors suggested that the approach could potentially be generalized to other disease states and immunological phenotypes. According to a later analysis, most CMV-associated TCR beta chains appeared to be HLA-restricted, and the HLA associations seemed to be driven largely by CMV exposure. HLA typing was unavailable for some donors at each locus, so association tests used only the typed subset. In vitro tests confirmed that three of the cytomegalovirus-associated TCR beta chains recognize cytomegalovirus antigens. Because counts were too low, some 16 rarely observed V segments, including chromosome 9 orphons, were excluded from the earlier analysis of roughly 580 of the donors. In a later analysis, the rate of TCR association differed among HLA loci, with DRB1 alleles having the most associated TCRs and HLA-C alleles having the fewest. The classifier was reported to diagnose cytomegalovirus status with high specificity and sensitivity in both the original and validation cohorts. A further reported finding was that TCR beta sequences accurately predicted the HLA-A and HLA-B alleles for most subjects in the first cohort. In this cohort, only TCR beta chains were sequenced, and detectable features were limited by the absence of alpha or paired-chain data. The 87-base-pair reads could not distinguish some IMGT-functional V segments, including TRBV6-2 and TRBV6-3, so those segments were excluded. A total of fewer than 200 TCR beta chains were listed by the study as associated with cytomegalovirus. According to a later analysis, parvovirus B19, influenza, CMV and Epstein-Barr virus appeared linked to several top co-occurrence clusters. Presence/absence analyses assumed roughly uniform sequencing depth across donors, an assumption that may not hold. While some public TCRs were present in many individuals, most TCR sequences turned up only very rarely across donors. At a false discovery rate of 0.05, a later analysis linked around 15,000 TCR beta sequences to specific HLA alleles. In an earlier analysis of around 600 of the donors, most TCR beta V segments appeared in productive rearrangements about 90% or about 30% of the time, broadly matching IMGT annotations. For the cohort, immune exposure information was limited to CMV serostatus. In a later analysis, HLA-associated TCR beta chains showed more clonal expansion and lower generation probabilities than non-associated chains that were equally common.

To prepare the library, the immunoSEQ multiplex PCR assay was applied. The multiplex PCR relied on a mix of 60 forward primers for TCR Vbeta segments and 13 reverse primers for TCR Jbeta segments. The CDR3 region of rearranged TCR beta genes was amplified from genomic DNA by a multiplex PCR assay. The amplified TCR beta libraries were sequenced on the Illumina HiSeq System as 87-base-pair reads. Turning to the authors' computational methods: Across the 700 or so repertoires, a later analysis counted around 80 million unique TCR beta chains, 9 million to 14 million of which were shared by at least two donors. To remove PCR and sequencing errors, raw reads were error-corrected and collapsed into unique sequences using a nearest-neighbor algorithm that merged closely related sequences. To assign V, D and J gene segments, CDR3 sequences were aligned to IMGT reference sequences. Each retained sequence needed at least a six-nucleotide match to both a V gene segment and a J gene segment. A rearrangement counted as productive if the CDR3 had no stop codons and remained in frame with V and J, and every other rearrangement counted as non-productive. CDR3 was defined by IMGT convention, running from the second conserved V-encoded cysteine to the conserved J-encoded phenylalanine. The earlier analysis of some 600 of the donors excluded sequences that lacked an unambiguous match to a single V gene segment. An earlier analysis of a few hundred of the donors called V segments functional above 56.7% productive rearrangements and segregating when the between-donor standard deviation exceeded 5%. A statistical classification framework was developed to diagnose cytomegalovirus status using the catalog of TCR beta chain sequences. In a later analysis, V and J genes were assigned by comparing TCR nucleotide sequences against IMGT/GENE-DB human TR gene sequences. The TCRdist pipeline was used in a later analysis to assign CDR3 sequences and most-parsimonious VDJ recombination scenarios. In a later analysis, every TCR beta chain was defined by the combination of its CDR3 amino acid sequence and its V-gene family, and reads without a unique V-gene family were dropped. To address suspected cross-contamination and a sequencing artifact, a later analysis removed several hundred highly shared, low-generation-probability nucleotide sequences. For each public chain, a later analysis derived a clonal expansion index from normalized ranks of inferred template counts within each repertoire. In a later analysis, generation probabilities were computed using a VDJ recombination model fitted to out-of-frame rearrangements, and the results were checked against IGoR. Hypergeometric tests were used in a later analysis to score TCR-TCR, TCR-HLA and TCR-CMV co-occurrence, with a repertoire-size bias correction applied to the TCR pairs. A later analysis estimated false discovery rates by permuting HLA or CMV assignments 20 times. A later analysis grouped co-occurring TCRs with DBSCAN, adding TCRdist sequence similarity when clustering within HLA-allele-positive subsets. Co-occurrence clustering excluded repertoires with fewer than 30,000 or more than 120,000 public chains, plus five with anomalous nucleotide sharing. TCRdb took this table from immuneACCESS and kept in-frame rearrangements with V and J called. Such tables lack part of the clones; where checked against another copy, unresolved V genes explain under half of the gap, and the rest is unexplained. That table gives V, J and clone size, and the DNA gave D and trimming. The sample yields 150,000 to 200,000 clones; roughly four fifths were counted once. 2.5% to 3% of the sample comes from the top ten.

Ends trimmed: V by 2 bases, J by 4 bases; bases unmatched to a gene: 8. Taken from cysteine to phenylalanine, the CDR3 has 15 residues. This entry keeps only the CDR3 DNA: 45 bases, framed from base 1. The germline V gene yields SGHDT for CDR1 and YYEEEE for CDR2. Sequenced: PBMCs. In this chain, TRBV5-6 is recombined with TRBJ1-2; the central 7 bases match TRBD1. This sequence originates from a woman between 45 and 60 years old in good health and CMV-seropositive. This receptor carries the CDR3 CASSFTGERLYGYTF. The base sequence is TGTGCCAGCAGCTTTACAGGGGAAAGGCTCTATGGCTACACCTTC.